The 27 T cell receptor beta chains listed next were all sequenced from one sample in a study of T cell responses to AZD1222 COVID-19 vaccine. Only in-frame clones appear in the TCRdb table, and some are missing; sequencing was by immunoSEQ multiplex PCR. The repertoire holds about 110,000 clones, over 75% seen once, with around 4.6% in the top ten. This specimen was peripheral blood, taken 28 days after the second AZD1222 dose. The receptors derive from an adult who received the AZD1222 COVID-19 vaccine.

This chain links TRBV6-5 with TRBJ2-5, with TRBD2 matching 12 bases. The ends lost 4 bases at V and 5 bases at J; junction bases unmatched: 8. The length of the CDR3 is 16 residues. Germline assignment: CDR1 MNHEY and CDR2 SVGAGI. Here the CDR3 DNA reads TGTGCCAGCAGTTCACGACTAGCGGGGGAGGGGGAGACCCAGTACTTC. This codes for CASSSRLAGEGETQYF.

V is TRBV2 and J is TRBJ1-6; D gene ambiguous. Germline V lookup: CDR1 SNHLY, CDR2 FYNNEI. V dropped 10 bases and J dropped 0 bases, with 10 bases sitting between them. The CDR3 runs 14 residues. The CDR3 coding sequence is TGTGCCAAGGAGAAGAGCTCCTATAATTCACCCCTCCACTTT. Protein sequence: CAKEKSSYNSPLHF.

J is TRBJ1-1 and V is TRBV7-9; no clear D. Trimming pared 1 base from V and 4 bases from J, leaving 7 bases between. This CDR3 is 13 amino acids long. CDR1 and CDR2 from the germline V gene are SEHNR and FQNEAQ (reference sequence). The CDR3 bases are TGTGCCAGCAGCTTAGGTCTGACCACTGAAGCTTTCTTT. Translated: CASSLGLTTEAFF.

This chain connects TRBV19 to TRBJ1-4; a weak D match, TRBD1 (6 bases). Germline V lookup: CDR1 LNHDA, CDR2 SQIVND (reference sequence). The CDR3 runs 15 residues. V lost 5 bases to trimming and J lost 11 bases, with 21 bases between them. The CDR3 sequence is CASSPHTGTRNKLFF. The CDR3 DNA is TGTGCCAGTAGTCCTCATACAGGGACGAGGAATAAACTGTTTTTT.

The chain uses TRBV3-1 (or the pseudogene TRBV3-2) and TRBJ1-2; D might be TRBD1 (5 bases). Trimming took 4 bases from V and 3 from J, leaving 12 bases between them. The CDR3 totals 14 residues. Germline CDR1 is LGHDT and CDR2 is YNNKEL (reference sequence). Here the CDR3 reads CASSPIREHYGYTF. The DNA of the CDR3 is TGTGCCAGCAGCCCTATCAGGGAACACTATGGCTACACCTTC.

CDR3 bases: TGTGCCAGCTCACCCCAAAAAAACGAGAGGGCTGAAGCTTTCTTT. Translating gives CASSPQKNERAEAFF. This rearrangement joins TRBV18 to TRBJ1-1; D gene unclear. This CDR3 region has 15 residues. The ends were cut back, 3 bases at V and 6 bases at J, with 17 bases in the middle. The germline CDR1 and CDR2 sequences are KGHSH and LQKENI. The complete variable domain, with remaining parts taken from reference TRBV18 and TRBJ1-1, reads NAGVMQNPRHLVRRRGQEARLRCSPMKGHSHVYWYRQLPEEGLKFMVYLQKENIIDESGMPKERFSAEFPKEGPSILRIQQVVRGDSAAYFCASSPQKNERAEAFFGQGTRLTVV.

The gene calls are TRBV19 and TRBJ2-1, with 7 bases matching TRBD1. Germline trimming cut 3 bases from V and 5 bases from J; bases unmatched to any gene: 4. The length of the CDR3 is 14 residues. The V gene's germline CDR1 is LNHDA and CDR2 SQIVND (reference sequence). Written as DNA, the CDR3 is TGTGCCAGTAGTATCCGGGACAGTAACAATGAGCAGTTCTTC. Translated, it gives CASSIRDSNNEQFF.

This chain joins TRBV12-5 and TRBJ2-1; D ambiguous. The CDR3 is 13 residues long. Germline lookup yields CDR1 LGHNT and CDR2 FRNRAP. Trimming shortened V by 3 bases and J by 9 bases, and 12 bases separated the two germline ends. CDR3 coding DNA: TGTGCTAGTGGTTTTGTAGGGATCCGTGAGCAGTTCTTC. Translation gives CASGFVGIREQFF.

The V gene is TRBV7-2, the J gene TRBJ1-1; 7 bases are shared with TRBD1. From germline, CDR1 is SGHTA and CDR2 FQGNSA. CDR3 length equals 12 residues. The V and J ends lost 5 bases and 10 bases, in that order; junction bases with no gene match: 7. The CDR3 DNA sequence: TGTGCCAGCAGCCGTGACAGGGTCGGAGCTTTCTTT. Amino acids: CASSRDRVGAFF.

The chain links TRBV25-1 to TRBJ1-3; TRBD1 aligns across 9 bases. The CDR3 contains 17 residues. V lost 2 bases, J lost 0 bases, and 5 bases stayed unmatched. CDR1 MGHDK and CDR2 SYGVNS come from the germline V gene. Written as DNA, the CDR3 is TGTGCCAGCAGTGAAATGGGACAGGGTTACTCTGGAAACACCATATATTTT. Translation gives CASSEMGQGYSGNTIYF.

This clone rates as medium-sized. V usage is TRBV27 and J usage is TRBJ2-7; 11 bases are shared with TRBD2. The CDR3 is made up of 18 amino acids. Losses at the gene ends were 5 bases for V and 0 bases for J; bases not matched to a gene: 12. Germline V lookup: CDR1 MNHEY, CDR2 SMNVEV (reference sequence). The CDR3 DNA is TGTGCCAGCAGTCCACCCGGGACTAGCGGAATTTACTCCTACGAGCAGTACTTC. Translation: CASSPPGTSGIYSYEQYF.

The chain employs TRBV15 and TRBJ1-2; D is ambiguous. The CDR3 totals 13 residues. From germline, CDR1 is LNHNV and CDR2 YYDKDF (reference sequence). Trimming removed 0 bases from V and 8 bases from J, with 10 bases in between. The CDR3 protein is CATSRDFEVGYTF. In nucleotides, the CDR3 is TGTGCCACCAGCAGAGATTTCGAGGTCGGCTACACCTTC. Supplemented by reference TRBV15 and TRBJ1-2, the full variable domain reads DAMVIQNPRYQVTQFGKPVTLSCSQTLNHNVMYWYQQKSSQAPKLLFHYYDKDFNNEADTPDNFQSRRPNTSFCFLDIRSPGLGDTAMYLCATSRDFEVGYTFGSGTRLTVV.

This chain links TRBV27 with TRBJ2-7, with TRBD1 matching 9 bases. The V and J ends lost 2 bases and 3 bases, in that order; junction bases with no gene match: 8. The germline CDR1 and CDR2 sequences are MNHEY and SMNVEV (reference sequence). There are 16 residues in the CDR3. CDR3 nucleotides: TGTGCCAGCAGTTTAGACACAGGGGGCTTGGGCTACGAGCAGTACTTC. It translates to CASSLDTGGLGYEQYF.

The V gene is TRBV13, the J gene TRBJ2-7, with D unclear. The V gene's germline CDR1 is PRHDT and CDR2 FYEKMQ (reference sequence). The CDR3 has 15 residues. V dropped 0 bases and J dropped 4 bases, with 13 bases sitting between them. This CDR3 is CASSLGFLRKYEQYF. Here the CDR3 DNA reads TGTGCCAGCAGCTTAGGGTTCCTGCGCAAGTACGAGCAGTACTTC.

V is TRBV4-3 and J is TRBJ1-4; TRBD1 matches 11 bases. Trimming took 1 base from V and 8 from J; bases not matched to a gene: 6. The germline gives CDR1 LGHNA, CDR2 YSLEER. The CDR3 contains 16 residues. The CDR3 loop is CASSQVRTGGEEKLFF. Written as DNA, the CDR3 is TGCGCCAGCAGCCAAGTTAGGACAGGGGGCGAGGAAAAACTGTTTTTT.

In nucleotides, the CDR3 is TGCGCCAGCAGCCAACCGCGGACCAAGGACAATGAGCAGTTCTTC. This sequence encodes CASSQPRTKDNEQFF. The chain has TRBV4-1 and TRBJ2-1; D is uncertain. Trimming left V 2 bases short and J 5 bases short, with 13 bases between. The germline V gene encodes CDR1 MGHRA and CDR2 YSYEKL. The CDR3 totals 15 residues.

The V call is TRBV12-5, the J call TRBJ2-7; D uncertain. CDR3 length: 14 residues. Trimming pared 0 bases from V and 5 bases from J, leaving 11 bases between. Per the germline V gene, CDR1 is LGHNT and CDR2 is FRNRAP. CDR3 in DNA: TGTGCTAGTGGTTTGGTAGATGCAGTTAACGAGCAGTACTTC. Translation: CASGLVDAVNEQYF.

J is TRBJ1-3 and V is TRBV5-6; possible D gene TRBD1, 6 bases. CDR1 SGHDT and CDR2 YYEEEE come from the germline V gene. The CDR3 is made up of 17 amino acids. V lost 0 bases to trimming and J lost 2 bases, with 15 bases between them. The CDR3 loop is CASSLVQGPGTGNTIYF. DNA of the CDR3: TGTGCCAGCAGCTTGGTACAGGGCCCGGGGACTGGAAACACCATATATTTT. The full variable domain, its missing parts supplied by reference TRBV5-6 and TRBJ1-3, is DAGVTQSPTHLIKTRGQQVTLRCSPKSGHDTVSWYQQALGQGPQFIFQYYEEEERQRGNFPDRFSGHQFPNYSSELNVNALLLGDSALYLCASSLVQGPGTGNTIYFGEGSWLTVV.

The chain combines TRBV19 with TRBJ1-1; 9 bases agree with TRBD1. CDR1 LNHDA and CDR2 SQIVND come from the germline V gene (reference sequence). The CDR3 has 16 residues. Trimming at V came to 7 bases and at J to 2 bases, leaving 11 bases not matched to a gene. The CDR3 region has the DNA TGTGCCAGTAACCCTCCGGGACAGGGAAAAAACACTGAAGCTTTCTTT. This codes for CASNPPGQGKNTEAFF. Drawing the rest from reference TRBV19 and TRBJ1-1, the complete variable domain is DGGITQSPKYLFRKEGQNVTLSCEQNLNHDAMYWYRQDPGQGLRLIYYSQIVNDFQKGDIAEGYSVSREKKESFPLTVTSAQKNPTAFYLCASNPPGQGKNTEAFFGQGTRLTVV.

The V gene is TRBV5-1, the J gene TRBJ2-1, with 10 bases identical to TRBD2. The CDR3 covers 14 residues. V was clipped by 4 bases and J by 8 bases; unmatched bases: 6. Germline lookup yields CDR1 SGHRS and CDR2 YFSETQ. The CDR3 nucleotides are TGCGCCAGCAGCCCGGGACTAGCGATCGATGAGCAGTTCTTC. Its translation: CASSPGLAIDEQFF. Variable domain in full (rest from reference TRBV5-1 and TRBJ2-1): KAGVTQTPRYLIKTRGQQVTLSCSPISGHRSVSWYQQTPGQGLQFLFEYFSETQRNKGNFPGRFSGRQFSNSRSEMNVSTLELGDSALYLCASSPGLAIDEQFFGPGTRLTVL.

V gene TRBV3-1 (or the pseudogene TRBV3-2) combines with J gene TRBJ1-5, with a possible D match to TRBD1 (5 bases). Trimming shortened V by 0 bases and J by 0 bases, and 15 bases separated the two germline ends. Per germline, CDR1 LGHDT and CDR2 YNNKEL (reference sequence). This CDR3 region has 18 residues. The CDR3 DNA follows: TGTGCCAGCAGCCAAGATCGAGCGGACAAGAATAGCAATCAGCCCCAGCATTTT. It is translated as CASSQDRADKNSNQPQHF.

V is TRBV20-1 and J is TRBJ1-5; no reliable D call. Germline-derived CDR1 and CDR2 are DFQATT and SNEGSKA (reference sequence). Trimming cost V 3 bases and J 3 bases, with 9 bases left between them. This CDR3 is 13 amino acids long. CDR3 sequence: CSASLLDNQPQHF. The CDR3 DNA is TGCAGTGCTAGTTTATTAGACAATCAGCCCCAGCATTTT.

The gene calls are TRBV28 and TRBJ2-7; a possible D gene is TRBD2 (7 bases). CDR1 and CDR2 (germline): MDHEN, SYDVKM. V was shortened by 5 bases and J by 0 bases, with 14 bases between the two germline ends. The CDR3 length is 15 residues. DNA for the CDR3: TGTGCCAGCAGTCCCAGGGGAGGGCCCTCCTACGAGCAGTACTTC. It encodes CASSPRGGPSYEQYF.

This clone was recorded many times. The chain has TRBV13 and TRBJ2-5; 8 bases map to TRBD2. There are 14 residues in the CDR3. Germline CDR1 reads PRHDT; CDR2 reads FYEKMQ (reference sequence). The ends lost 1 base at V and 5 bases at J; junction bases unmatched: 3. This CDR3 is CASSLETSEETQYF. CDR3 bases: TGTGCCAGCAGCTTAGAGACTAGCGAGGAGACCCAGTACTTC.

This clone was counted between two and nine times. V is TRBV4-3 and J is TRBJ1-4, with TRBD1 matching 10 bases. Looked up from germline, CDR1 is LGHNA and CDR2 is YSLEER. V shed 3 bases, J shed 6 bases, and the junction held 7 bases outside the gene matches. The CDR3 length is 16 residues. CDR3 loop: CASSQFHGTGDEKLFF. In DNA, the CDR3 is TGCGCCAGCAGCCAGTTTCATGGGACAGGGGATGAAAAACTGTTTTTT.

V is TRBV19 and J is TRBJ1-1, with a tentative D call TRBD1 (6 bases). There are 23 residues in the CDR3. The V end was cut by 0 bases, the J end by 1 base, with 33 bases between. Germline V gene data show CDR1 as LNHDA and CDR2 as SQIVND (reference sequence). CDR3 sequence reads: CASSIDVFGGRTGAVRGNTEAFF. The CDR3 DNA is TGTGCCAGTAGTATAGATGTTTTTGGGGGGCGTACGGGGGCAGTGAGAGGGAACACTGAAGCTTTCTTT.

The chain has TRBV5-6 and TRBJ1-5; D remains unclear. V shed 1 base and J shed 2 bases, with 13 bases lying between them. Germline V gene data show CDR1 as SGHDT and CDR2 as YYEEEE. The CDR3 loop spans 16 amino acids. The CDR3: CASSLRMGIGNQPQHF. The CDR3 bases are TGTGCCAGCAGCTTGCGAATGGGAATCGGCAATCAGCCCCAGCATTTT.